A selection of T cell receptor beta chains follows, all from one sample in a study of T cell responses to AZD1222 COVID-19 vaccine. Profiling relied on immunoSEQ multiplex PCR, and the TCRdb table lists in-frame clones only, not all of them. Here the sample spans under 200,000 clones, 90% being singletons. The sequencing here drew on peripheral blood, taken on day 0 of AZD1222 vaccination. The origin of the receptors is an adult in good health. Both conserved end residues are part of each CDR3. The D gene is left open where the match is weak. The size field is filled for only some rows; it gives once, few, many or a size class.

J gene: TRBJ1-6; D gene: .; V gene: TRBV7-9; clone size: .; CDR3 DNA: TGTGCCAGCAGCCCCGAGTCGGCCGATTATAATTCACCCCTCCACTTT; CDR3 protein: CASSPESADYNSPLHF
J gene: TRBJ2-7; D gene: TRBD1; V gene: TRBV5-4; clone size: .; CDR3 DNA: TGTGCCAGCAGCTTCGGGACAGCGAACCACTCCTACTCCTACGAGCAGTACTTC; CDR3 protein: CASSFGTANHSYSYEQYF
J gene: TRBJ2-3; D gene: TRBD2; V gene: TRBV6-4; clone size: once; CDR3 DNA: TGTGCCAGCAGTTCTTCTAGCGGGGGGTATGATACGCAGTATTTT; CDR3 protein: CASSSSSGGYDTQYF
J gene: TRBJ2-1; D gene: TRBD2; V gene: TRBV19; clone size: .; CDR3 DNA: TGTGCCAGTAGTATATACAGCGGGGGGTCTTCTGAGCAGTTCTTC; CDR3 protein: CASSIYSGGSSEQFF
J gene: TRBJ1-2; D gene: .; V gene: TRBV6-1; clone size: .; CDR3 DNA: TGTGCCAGCAGTGAGGGGGCGCCTAACTATGGCTACACCTTC; CDR3 protein: CASSEGAPNYGYTF
J gene: TRBJ2-5; D gene: .; V gene: TRBV9; clone size: .; CDR3 DNA: TGTGCCAGCAGCGTAGGGAGTCTCCAAGAGACCCAGTACTTC; CDR3 protein: CASSVGSLQETQYF
J gene: TRBJ1-5; D gene: .; V gene: TRBV10-3; clone size: .; CDR3 DNA: TGTGCCATCAGTGACTCGACAGGCAGCAATCAGCCCCAGCATTTT; CDR3 protein: CAISDSTGSNQPQHF
J gene: TRBJ1-4; D gene: .; V gene: TRBV7-9; clone size: .; CDR3 DNA: TGTGCCAGCAGCCGCTCGACAGATAATGAAAAACTGTTTTTT; CDR3 protein: CASSRSTDNEKLFF
J gene: TRBJ1-4; D gene: .; V gene: TRBV6-2/TRBV6-3; clone size: .; CDR3 DNA: TGTGCCAGCAGTTCCGGGCTTGGAAAACTGTTTTTT; CDR3 protein: CASSSGLGKLFF
J gene: TRBJ2-1; D gene: .; V gene: TRBV6-1; clone size: .; CDR3 DNA: TGTGCCAGCAGTGCTCCATCTGGAGGAGGCGGGGTTAGAGAGCAGTTCTTC; CDR3 protein: CASSAPSGGGGVREQFF
J gene: TRBJ2-3; D gene: TRBD1; V gene: TRBV6-4; clone size: many; CDR3 DNA: TGTGCCAGCAGTGACGGGACAGGGGGCACAGATACGCAGTATTTT; CDR3 protein: CASSDGTGGTDTQYF
J gene: TRBJ1-2; D gene: .; V gene: TRBV11-3; clone size: .; CDR3 DNA: TGTGCCAGCAGCTTAGACAGCAACAGCTATGGCTACACCTTC; CDR3 protein: CASSLDSNSYGYTF
J gene: TRBJ1-1; D gene: TRBD1; V gene: TRBV27; clone size: once; CDR3 DNA: TGTGCCAGCAGTTCTTCTAGGGGGCTATTGGCTTTCTTT; CDR3 protein: CASSSSRGLLAFF
J gene: TRBJ1-5; D gene: .; V gene: TRBV6-2/TRBV6-3; clone size: .; CDR3 DNA: TGTGCCAGCAGTTGGAAGGGGATAGGCAATCAGCCCCAGCATTTT; CDR3 protein: CASSWKGIGNQPQHF
J gene: TRBJ2-5; D gene: TRBD2; V gene: TRBV7-2; clone size: .; CDR3 DNA: TGTGCCAGCAGATTATCTAGCGGGGAACCTCCAGAGACCCAGTACTTC; CDR3 protein: CASRLSSGEPPETQYF
J gene: TRBJ2-7; D gene: .; V gene: TRBV28; clone size: .; CDR3 DNA: TGTGCCAGCAGTTTATCCCAGGGGGGGTACGAGCAGTACTTC; CDR3 protein: CASSLSQGGYEQYF
J gene: TRBJ1-5; D gene: .; V gene: TRBV9; clone size: .; CDR3 DNA: TGTGCCAGCAGCGAGCTAGGGGACCAGCCCCAGCATTTT; CDR3 protein: CASSELGDQPQHF
J gene: TRBJ1-1; D gene: .; V gene: TRBV18; clone size: .; CDR3 DNA: TGTGCCAGCTCAGTGGACGGGGGTAACACTGAAGCTTTCTTT; CDR3 protein: CASSVDGGNTEAFF
J gene: TRBJ1-2; D gene: .; V gene: TRBV2; clone size: .; CDR3 DNA: TGTGCCAGCGGTTACCGCGGGACGGATGGCTACACCTTC; CDR3 protein: CASGYRGTDGYTF
J gene: TRBJ1-6; D gene: .; V gene: TRBV7-8; clone size: many; CDR3 DNA: TGTGCCAGCAGCTTAGGTATGGCAGGGGATAATTCACCCCTCCACTTT; CDR3 protein: CASSLGMAGDNSPLHF
J gene: TRBJ1-2; D gene: .; V gene: TRBV10-2; clone size: .; CDR3 DNA: TGCGCCAGCAGTGAAGAGGGGCGCTCTAACTATGGCTACACCTTC; CDR3 protein: CASSEEGRSNYGYTF
J gene: TRBJ1-3; D gene: .; V gene: TRBV28; clone size: .; CDR3 DNA: TGTGCCAGCACACGCCCGGGGACTGCGAACACCATATATTTT; CDR3 protein: CASTRPGTANTIYF
J gene: TRBJ1-2; D gene: TRBD1; V gene: TRBV19; clone size: .; CDR3 DNA: TGTGCCAGTACCGGGGACAGGAATGGCTACACCTTC; CDR3 protein: CASTGDRNGYTF
J gene: TRBJ2-2; D gene: .; V gene: TRBV4-3; clone size: .; CDR3 DNA: TGCGCCAGCAGCCAAGTTCCGATCGCGAACACCGGGGAGCTGTTTTTT; CDR3 protein: CASSQVPIANTGELFF
J gene: TRBJ2-7; D gene: .; V gene: TRBV9; clone size: .; CDR3 DNA: TGTGCCAGCAGAAATTTTTCGACAGGTTCTTACGAGCAGTACTTC; CDR3 protein: CASRNFSTGSYEQYF
J gene: TRBJ1-1; D gene: .; V gene: TRBV6-5; clone size: .; CDR3 DNA: TGTGCCAGCCAAAGATCATCGGGGTGGGAGGAAGCTTTCTTT; CDR3 protein: CASQRSSGWEEAFF
J gene: TRBJ2-5; D gene: .; V gene: TRBV10-3; clone size: once; CDR3 DNA: TGTGCCATCAGTCAGGGCGAGGAGACCCAGTACTTC; CDR3 protein: CAISQGEETQYF
J gene: TRBJ2-3; D gene: .; V gene: TRBV5-1; clone size: .; CDR3 DNA: TGCGCCAGCAGCTTGGGGGGGCATAGCACAGATACGCAGTATTTT; CDR3 protein: CASSLGGHSTDTQYF
J gene: TRBJ2-3; D gene: .; V gene: TRBV2; clone size: .; CDR3 DNA: TGTGCCAGCAGTGAAAGGGGACTGTACACAGATACGCAGTATTTT; CDR3 protein: CASSERGLYTDTQYF
J gene: TRBJ1-3; D gene: .; V gene: TRBV3-1/TRBV3-2; clone size: .; CDR3 DNA: TGTGCCAGCAGCCAAGGTAGCTCTGGAAACACCATATATTTT; CDR3 protein: CASSQGSSGNTIYF
J gene: TRBJ1-1; D gene: .; V gene: TRBV18; clone size: .; CDR3 DNA: TGTGCCAGCTCACCACTACGGGACACTGAAGCTTTCTTT; CDR3 protein: CASSPLRDTEAFF
J gene: TRBJ2-7; D gene: TRBD1; V gene: TRBV6-5; clone size: .; CDR3 DNA: TGTGCCAGCAGTTACGTGCCCGGGACAGGGGATGGCGAGCAGTACTTC; CDR3 protein: CASSYVPGTGDGEQYF
J gene: TRBJ1-6; D gene: TRBD1; V gene: TRBV28; clone size: .; CDR3 DNA: TGTGCCAGCAGTTCGACAGGGGCCAATTCACCCCTCCACTTT; CDR3 protein: CASSSTGANSPLHF
J gene: TRBJ1-1; D gene: .; V gene: TRBV5-6; clone size: .; CDR3 DNA: TGTGCCAGCAGTTTCTGGGGTAGTCAGAGTGGGGCTTTCTTT; CDR3 protein: CASSFWGSQSGAFF
J gene: TRBJ1-4; D gene: TRBD1; V gene: TRBV19; clone size: once; CDR3 DNA: TGTGCCAGTAGTACGGACAGGGTATTAGGAAAACTGTTTTTT; CDR3 protein: CASSTDRVLGKLFF
J gene: TRBJ2-3; D gene: TRBD2; V gene: TRBV7-3; clone size: .; CDR3 DNA: TGTGCCAGCAGCTTAAGTGGCCGCGGGGGGGGCACAGATACGCAGTATTTT; CDR3 protein: CASSLSGRGGGTDTQYF
J gene: TRBJ1-1; D gene: .; V gene: TRBV3-1/TRBV3-2; clone size: .; CDR3 DNA: TGTGCCAGCCAGGAAATTCCGAACACTGAAGCTTTCTTT; CDR3 protein: CASQEIPNTEAFF
J gene: TRBJ1-2; D gene: .; V gene: TRBV5-1; clone size: .; CDR3 DNA: TGCGCCAGCAGCTTGGGAACCCTACCAGGCCTAATAGGTGGTGGCTACACCTTC; CDR3 protein: CASSLGTLPGLIGGGYTF
J gene: TRBJ1-1; D gene: TRBD1; V gene: TRBV18; clone size: .; CDR3 DNA: TGTGCCAGCTCACTCGGACAGGGATCATTTAGGAACACTGAAGCTTTCTTT; CDR3 protein: CASSLGQGSFRNTEAFF
J gene: TRBJ1-1; D gene: .; V gene: TRBV2; clone size: .; CDR3 DNA: TGTGCCACACACGGGGTCCGGAACACTGAAGCTTTCTTT; CDR3 protein: CATHGVRNTEAFF
J gene: TRBJ1-5; D gene: .; V gene: TRBV2; clone size: once; CDR3 DNA: TGTGCCAGCAGACGGGACAGCAATCAGCCCCAGCATTTT; CDR3 protein: CASRRDSNQPQHF
J gene: TRBJ2-7; D gene: TRBD2; V gene: TRBV4-1; clone size: .; CDR3 DNA: TGCGCCAGCAGCCAAGCTCCTAGCGGACGATCTCGGGAGCAGTACTTC; CDR3 protein: CASSQAPSGRSREQYF
J gene: TRBJ1-3; D gene: TRBD1; V gene: TRBV9; clone size: .; CDR3 DNA: TGTGCCAGCAGCCCCCGACAGGGGGTGGAGGGAAACACCATATATTTT; CDR3 protein: CASSPRQGVEGNTIYF
J gene: TRBJ2-7; D gene: .; V gene: TRBV12-3/TRBV12-4; clone size: .; CDR3 DNA: TGTGCCAGCAGTTTTGAAGGCCTCATAGGCGAGTACTTC; CDR3 protein: CASSFEGLIGEYF
J gene: TRBJ1-5; D gene: .; V gene: TRBV24-1; clone size: .; CDR3 DNA: TGTGCCACCAGTGATTCATCCGGGGGAAGAGAGCCCCAGCATTTT; CDR3 protein: CATSDSSGGREPQHF
J gene: TRBJ1-3; D gene: .; V gene: TRBV2; clone size: few; CDR3 DNA: TGTGCCAGCAGTGAACAGGGCCTAGCTGGAAACACCATATATTTT; CDR3 protein: CASSEQGLAGNTIYF
J gene: TRBJ2-5; D gene: .; V gene: TRBV7-8; clone size: .; CDR3 DNA: TGTGCCAGCAGCCTGACGCGGGGAGAGACCCAGTACTTC; CDR3 protein: CASSLTRGETQYF
J gene: TRBJ2-1; D gene: TRBD1; V gene: TRBV11-2; clone size: .; CDR3 DNA: TGTGCCAGCAGCTTATTGGACAGGGGTTGGGTGGACAATGAGCAGTTCTTC; CDR3 protein: CASSLLDRGWVDNEQFF
J gene: TRBJ1-4; D gene: .; V gene: TRBV19; clone size: few; CDR3 DNA: TGTGCCAGTACCGAGACAGAAAAACTGTTTTTT; CDR3 protein: CASTETEKLFF
J gene: TRBJ1-6; D gene: .; V gene: TRBV27; clone size: .; CDR3 DNA: TGTGCCAGCAGATCGAGCTCCTATAATTCACCCCTCCACTTT; CDR3 protein: CASRSSSYNSPLHF
J gene: TRBJ1-5; D gene: TRBD1; V gene: TRBV14; clone size: .; CDR3 DNA: TGTGCCAGCAGCCAGACAGGGGGTGGCAATCAGCCCCAGCATTTT; CDR3 protein: CASSQTGGGNQPQHF
J gene: TRBJ2-1; D gene: .; V gene: TRBV5-8; clone size: .; CDR3 DNA: TGTGCCAGCAGCTCCGACACCTGGGATGAGCAGTTCTTC; CDR3 protein: CASSSDTWDEQFF
J gene: TRBJ1-6; D gene: .; V gene: TRBV6-5; clone size: .; CDR3 DNA: TGTGCCAGCAGAAAACAGGGAGGAAATTCACCCCTCCACTTT; CDR3 protein: CASRKQGGNSPLHF